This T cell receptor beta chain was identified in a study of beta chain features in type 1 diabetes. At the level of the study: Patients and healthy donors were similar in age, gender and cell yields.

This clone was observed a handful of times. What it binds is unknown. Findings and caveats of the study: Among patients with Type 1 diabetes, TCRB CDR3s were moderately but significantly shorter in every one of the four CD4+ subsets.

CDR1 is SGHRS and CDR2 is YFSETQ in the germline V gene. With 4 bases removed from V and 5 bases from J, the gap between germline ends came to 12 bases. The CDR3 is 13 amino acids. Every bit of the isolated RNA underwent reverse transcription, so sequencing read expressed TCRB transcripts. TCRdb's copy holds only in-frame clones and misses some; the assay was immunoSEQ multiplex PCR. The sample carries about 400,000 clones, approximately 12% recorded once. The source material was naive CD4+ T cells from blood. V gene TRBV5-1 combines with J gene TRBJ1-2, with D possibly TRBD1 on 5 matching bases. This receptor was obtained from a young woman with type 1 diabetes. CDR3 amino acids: CASSQDKDYGYTF. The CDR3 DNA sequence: TGCGCCAGCAGCCAGGACAAGGATTATGGCTACACCTTC.